Below, 23 T cell receptor beta chains from the same sample are listed, as sequenced in a study of T cell clonality in common variable immunodeficiency (dated by TCRdb to 2013 to 2016). What the authors observed across the whole study: CVID TCRbeta sequences were reported to have fewer deletions and N-nucleotide insertions and to lack highly modified clones with 13 or more V deletions.

To prepare the library, the immunoSEQ multiplex PCR assay was applied. This is the immuneACCESS table as TCRdb keeps it, with only in-frame sequences that have V and J called. A part of the clones is gone; compared with another copy, unresolved V genes explain less than half, and the rest is unexplained. The table gives 10,000 to 12,000 clones for this sample, with none occurring only once. Clones ranked in the top ten supply about 6% of the sample. The antigens for these receptors are not known. The sample was peripheral blood mononuclear cells. These receptors all come from a human donor with common variable immunodeficiency.

This clone was seen only a few times. Germline and junction disagree at one end, which may indicate a read error. CDR3 protein: CASSSPGSETQYF. The covered CDR3 bases are TGTGCTAGCAGCTCCCCAGGCAGCGAGACC. The J gene is TRBJ2-5, the V gene TRBV7-7, with D hard to call. The CDR3 end lies 3 residues beyond the end of the read and is filled in from the germline J gene. Germline CDR1 SSHAT, CDR2 FNYEAQ (reference sequence). The CDR3 is made up of 13 amino acids.

This clone was picked up a small number of times. The missing CDR3 end, 3 residues past where the read stops, is filled in from the germline J gene. The chain couples TRBV2 to TRBJ2-1; D is undetermined. Trimming cost V 6 bases and J 2 bases, with 14 bases left between them. This CDR3 is built from 15 residues. The V gene's germline CDR1 is SNHLY and CDR2 FYNNEI. CDR3 DNA, as far as it was read: TGTGCCAGCAGAAGGGCCCAATGGGCCTACAATGAG. Protein product: CASRRAQWAYNE. From start to end, the CDR3 is CASRRAQWAYNEQFF.

This clone was found a few times. The CDR3 goes on 3 residues after the read ends, and that part is filled in from the germline J gene. The J gene is TRBJ2-7, the V gene TRBV19; TRBD1 agrees at 9 bases. With V trimmed by 5 bases and J by 5 bases, 7 bases remained unmatched. The CDR3 totals 14 residues. Germline values: CDR1 LNHDA, CDR2 SQIVND (reference sequence). The CDR3 protein is CASSRKDRGHEQYF. The part of the CDR3 DNA that was read is TGTGCCAGTAGTCGGAAGGACAGGGGTCACGAG.

This clone was recorded at least ten times. The read ends 3 residues shy of where the CDR3 ends; the end is completed using the germline J gene. J is TRBJ2-7 and V is TRBV4-2, with a possible D match to TRBD1 (5 bases). This CDR3 has 15 residues. Trimming cost V 3 bases and J 5 bases, with 17 bases left between them. Per germline, CDR1 LGHNA and CDR2 YNFKEQ. Partial CDR3 DNA: TGTGCCAGCAGCCAGGGTTTAACAGGTAACGACGAG. Encoded protein: CASSQGLTGNDE. The complete CDR3 protein is CASSQGLTGNDEQYF.

Turning to this clone: The read ends 3 residues before the CDR3 terminus; that terminus is restored from the germline J gene. The J gene is TRBJ2-3, the V gene TRBV5-1; 11 bases agree with TRBD2. The germline CDR1 and CDR2 sequences are SGHRS and YFSETQ. V lost 4 bases to trimming and J lost 5 bases; unmatched junction nucleotides: 9. This CDR3 spans 16 amino acids. This chain's CDR3 is CASSVIAGGRQDTQYF. CDR3 DNA (partial): TGCGCCAGCAGCGTAATAGCGGGAGGGCGTCAAGATACG.

This clone was seen more than once but under ten times. The missing CDR3 end, 3 residues past where the read stops, is filled in from the germline J gene. The genes are TRBV7-6 and TRBJ2-1; no definite D call. Germline CDR1 SGHVS, CDR2 FNYEAQ. V dropped 3 bases and J dropped 7 bases, with 10 bases sitting between them. The CDR3 sequence is 13 residues long. The CDR3 here is CASSFHLENEQFF. The sequenced part of the CDR3 DNA is TGTGCCAGCAGCTTCCATCTAGAGAATGAG.

As to this clone: The sequenced fragment ends 3 residues before the CDR3 boundary, so the rest is inferred from the germline J gene. V usage is TRBV7-9 and J usage is TRBJ1-1, with D possibly being TRBD1 (6 bases). The CDR3 is 15 residues long. The ends were cut back, 3 bases at V and 0 bases at J, with 11 bases in the middle. CDR1 and CDR2 from the germline V gene are SEHNR and FQNEAQ (reference sequence). CDR3 DNA (partial): TGTGCCAGCAGCTTCTTAGGACAGTTGAACACTGAA. This gives the protein CASSFLGQLNTE. The full CDR3 is CASSFLGQLNTEAFF. Variable domain in full (rest from reference TRBV7-9 and TRBJ1-1): DTGVSQNPRHKITKRGQNVTFRCDPISEHNRLYWYRQTLGQGPEFLTYFQNEAQLEKSRLLSDRFSAERPKGSFSTLEIQRTEQGDSAMYLCASSFLGQLNTEAFFGQGTRLTVV.

This clone was seen a few times. This chain's CDR3 is CASRPGQGAEQFF. The covered CDR3 bases are TGTGCCAGTAGGCCGGGACAGGGGGCTGAG. The rearrangement joins TRBV19 to TRBJ2-1; 12 bases agree with TRBD1. The read terminates 3 residues before the CDR3 end, so the remaining end is supplied by the germline J gene. V trimming: 6 bases; J trimming: 9 bases; junction bases outside the gene matches: 3. From germline, CDR1 is LNHDA and CDR2 SQIVND (reference sequence). This CDR3 is built from 13 residues.

In its sample, this clone ranks as medium-sized. The CDR3 region is CASSLTGGGKTQYF. The CDR3 DNA, read in part, is TGTGCCAGCAGCCTGACAGGGGGTGGGAAGACC. The chain has TRBV7-3 and TRBJ2-5; 9 bases are shared with TRBD1. The CDR3 extends 3 residues past the end of the read, so its final part is completed from the germline J gene. CDR3 length: 14 amino acids. Germline values: CDR1 SGHTA, CDR2 FQGTGA. V was pared by 5 bases and J by 6 bases, with 7 bases of the junction left unmatched. Variable domain in full (rest from reference TRBV7-3 and TRBJ2-5): GAGVSQTPSNKVTEKGKYVELRCDPISGHTALYWYRQSLGQGPEFLIYFQGTGAADDSGLPNDRFFAVRPEGSVSTLKIQRTERGDSAVYLCASSLTGGGKTQYFGPGTRLLVL.

Comment on this clone: The read ends 3 residues early relative to the CDR3; the germline J gene fills the gap. The V and J genes are TRBV7-9 and TRBJ1-2; D not resolved. Per germline, CDR1 SEHNR and CDR2 FQNEAQ (reference sequence). The CDR3 sequence is 11 residues long. Trimming removed 2 bases from V and 6 bases from J, with 4 bases in between. Partial CDR3 DNA: TGTGCCAGCAGCTTATCGGATGGC. Protein sequence: CASSLSDG. The entire CDR3 protein is CASSLSDGYTF.

With respect to this clone: The CDR3 extends 3 residues past the end of the read, so its final part is completed from the germline J gene. The V and J genes are TRBV6-7 and TRBJ2-3, with 14 nucleotides matching TRBD2. TRBV6-7 is an open reading frame, and its role is uncertain. This CDR3 is built from 15 residues. V gave up 10 bases and J gave up 7 bases; unmatched junction bases: 10. The CDR3 bases that were read are TGTGCCACCGGGGGACTAGCGGGGGTTAGGAATACG. This sequence encodes CATGGLAGVRNT. The full CDR3 reads CATGGLAGVRNTQYF.

This clone was counted between two and nine times. The CDR3 end is not reached by the read, which stops 3 residues before it; the germline J gene fills it in. The chain has TRBV30 and TRBJ2-7; TRBD1 is a possible D gene (5 bases). V was clipped by 0 bases and J by 2 bases, with 8 bases between them. Looked up from germline, CDR1 is GTSNPN and CDR2 is SVGIG (reference sequence). The CDR3 is 13 residues long. CDR3 DNA (partial): TGTGCCTGGAGTGTAGGGGCCCCCTACGAG. Amino acids: CAWSVGAPYE. The entire CDR3 sequence reads CAWSVGAPYEQYF.

CDR3 DNA, as far as it was read: TGCGCCAGCAGCATCGGGACAAGGGGATCCTACGAG. This encodes CASSIGTRGSYE. The whole CDR3 sequence reads CASSIGTRGSYEQYF. The V gene is TRBV5-1, the J gene TRBJ2-7; possibly TRBD1 for D (6 bases). The CDR3 end falls 3 residues outside the read, so it is completed with the germline J gene. V lost 4 bases, J lost 1 base, and 15 bases lay in between. This CDR3 is 15 amino acids long. CDR1 and CDR2 from the germline V gene are SGHRS and YFSETQ.

This clone has just a few counts. The read stops 3 residues short of the end of the CDR3; the missing end is completed from the germline J gene. The chain couples TRBV7-9 to TRBJ1-1; D remains unclear. Between the trimmed V and J ends, which lost 10 bases and 4 bases, there was a span of 22 bases. Germline V gene lookup returns CDR1 SEHNR and CDR2 FQNEAQ (reference sequence). The CDR3 length is 15 residues. The CDR3 protein is CATAGRGLVGTEAFF. The CDR3 bases that were read are TGTGCCACAGCTGGGCGGGGTCTTGTAGGCACTGAA.

This clone was counted only a few times. The read ends 3 residues early relative to the CDR3; the germline J gene fills the gap. The chain uses TRBV18 and TRBJ1-5, with D possibly matching TRBD1 (6 bases). V was clipped by 6 bases and J by 4 bases, with 10 bases between them. Germline CDR1 reads KGHSH; CDR2 reads LQKENI. The CDR3 has 13 residues. CDR3 residues: CASSLGQNQPQHF. The CDR3 bases that were read are TGTGCCAGCTCGCTAGGACAGAATCAGCCC.

With respect to this clone: The sequence runs out 3 residues before the end of the CDR3; the remainder is reconstructed from the germline J gene. This sequence joins TRBV7-3 and TRBJ2-5; possible D gene TRBD2, 6 bases. V lost 2 bases to trimming and J lost 5 bases, with 12 bases between them. The CDR3 contains 14 residues. Germline V CDR1 and CDR2: SGHTA, FQGTGA. Incomplete CDR3 DNA: TGTGCCAGCAGCTTATTGGGAGGCGGGGAGACC. Amino acids: CASSLLGGGET. The whole CDR3 sequence is CASSLLGGGETQYF.

This clone is deemed medium-sized (0.01 to 0.1%). The observed sequence ends 3 residues before the CDR3 terminus, with the missing tail filled in from the germline J gene. The chain is built from TRBV30 and TRBJ2-4, with D perhaps TRBD1 (5 bases). The germline gives CDR1 GTSNPN, CDR2 SVGIG (reference sequence). The ends were cut back, 2 bases at V and 8 bases at J, with 10 bases in the middle. This CDR3 contains 12 residues. Partial CDR3 DNA: TGTGCCTGGAGTTCAGGGTTCGACATT. Translating it yields CAWSSGFDI. The whole CDR3 reads CAWSSGFDIQYF.

This clone was observed a few times. The CDR3 end is not reached by the read, which stops 3 residues before it; the germline J gene fills it in. V usage is TRBV6-2 or TRBV6-3 and J usage is TRBJ2-4; TRBD2 matches at 12 bases. Germline values: CDR1 MNHEY, CDR2 SVGEGT. The CDR3 has 16 amino acids. The J segment lost 6 bases and the V segment lost 6 bases, leaving 9 bases of the junction unmatched. CDR3 bases read: TGTGCCAGCAGCTCCTACCGGACTAGCGGGGCAAACATT. Protein: CASSSYRTSGANI. The CDR3, in full, reads CASSSYRTSGANIQYF.

About this clone itself: Mismatch with germline at one junction end may stem from a read error. With the read ending 3 residues before the CDR3 end, the germline J gene is used to fill in that end. The gene calls are TRBV7-7 and TRBJ2-2, with a tentative D call TRBD2 (5 bases). This CDR3 region has 15 residues. The germline CDR1 and CDR2 sequences are SSHAT and FNYEAQ (reference sequence). The CDR3 bases that were read are TGTGCTAGCAGCACATCAGCGGCGAACACCGGGGAG. Protein sequence: CASSTSAANTGE. The full CDR3 protein is CASSTSAANTGELFF.

Points on this clone: Read sequence stops 3 residues before the CDR3 end, and the germline J gene provides the missing end. The gene calls are TRBV18 and TRBJ1-2; TRBD1 matches at 7 bases. This CDR3 spans 15 amino acids. The germline CDR1 and CDR2 sequences are KGHSH and LQKENI. Trimming removed 1 base from V and 2 bases from J; junction bases left unmatched: 4. The CDR3: CASSPQTTGNYGYTF. The CDR3 bases that were read are TGTGCCAGCTCACCACAAACGACAGGGAACTATGGC.

In this sample, this clone turned up a few times. The sequenced fragment ends 3 residues before the CDR3 boundary, so the rest is inferred from the germline J gene. V gene TRBV19 combines with J gene TRBJ2-5; 10 bases fit TRBD2. CDR1 is LNHDA, CDR2 SQIVND, per germline (reference sequence). J gave up 2 bases and V 9 bases, and 6 bases lay outside the gene matches. The CDR3 loop spans 14 amino acids. The CDR3 loop is CASRTSGPQETQYF. The DNA read from the CDR3 is TGTGCCAGCCGGACTAGCGGACCTCAAGAGACC.

Incomplete CDR3 DNA: TGTGCCAGCAGAAGTACTAGCGGGAGCTACAATGAG. Protein: CASRSTSGSYNE. The complete CDR3 reads CASRSTSGSYNEQFF. The V gene is TRBV2, the J gene TRBJ2-1; 11 nucleotides align to TRBD2. The sequenced fragment ends 3 residues before the CDR3 boundary, so the rest is inferred from the germline J gene. This CDR3 contains 15 residues. In germline, CDR1 is SNHLY, CDR2 FYNNEI. The V gene end was trimmed by 6 bases and the J gene end by 3 bases; junction bases not matched to a gene: 4.

In its sample, this clone is medium-sized. The read terminates 3 residues before the CDR3 end, so the remaining end is supplied by the germline J gene. The chain links TRBV10-3 to TRBJ1-2, with D maybe TRBD1 (5 bases). Trimming took off 6 bases at V and 1 base at J, with 12 bases between the two ends. The CDR3 totals 14 residues. The V gene's germline CDR1 is ENHRY and CDR2 SYGVKD. The sequenced CDR3 bases are TGTGCCATCAGAGAGACAGCTATTAACTATGGC. It codes for CAIRETAINYG. The whole CDR3 is CAIRETAINYGYTF.